This TCR beta chain comes out of a study of blood T cell repertoires in COVID-19. Study information: COVID-19 samples, acute and convalescent, were from the United States, Italy and Spain. PBMCs, B-cell-depleted T cells, or T cells provided the cDNA or gDNA that made up the material.

A single count supports this clone. Study processing details: Estimation of nucleated cell counts was performed using reference gene primer amplification. Sequencing was performed with immunoSEQ multiplex PCR; in TCRdb, only in-frame clones are kept and a portion is missing. V and J calls and clone size are as listed in that table; D and trimming were resolved from the DNA. Altogether tens of thousands of clones are present, roughly 80% being singletons, with the ten largest covering about 16%. The CDR3 is made up of 13 amino acids. Germline V gene data show CDR1 as LNHDA and CDR2 as SQIVND (reference sequence). V was clipped by 5 bases and J by 5 bases, with 12 bases between them.

The chain joins TRBV19 to TRBJ2-5, with a weak D call TRBD1 (6 bases). The specimen was peripheral blood. The receptor was isolated from a woman in her sixties with acute or convalescent COVID-19. CDR3 amino acids: CASSAQGRETQYF. DNA for the CDR3: TGTGCCAGTAGTGCCCAGGGGCGGGAGACCCAGTACTTC.